Each of the 22 T cell receptor beta chains below was sequenced from the same sample in a study of blood T cell repertoires in COVID-19. The data were produced by immunoSEQ multiplex PCR, yet TCRdb's version contains in-frame clones alone and is incomplete. The sample carries 70,000 or so clones, 70% to 80% recorded once. Sequences were obtained from peripheral blood. The receptors were gathered from a human donor in a cohort sampled during active COVID-19.

The chain employs TRBV2 and TRBJ2-7; possibly TRBD2 for D (6 bases). Germline values: CDR1 SNHLY, CDR2 FYNNEI. CDR3 size: 14 residues. Between the trimmed V and J ends, which lost 8 bases and 7 bases, there was a span of 21 bases. CDR3 sequence: CASFPGVGSREQYF. The CDR3 DNA follows: TGTGCCAGCTTTCCGGGAGTAGGGTCTCGGGAGCAGTACTTC.

V gene TRBV4-1 combines with J gene TRBJ1-1; TRBD1 agrees at 7 bases. The CDR3 contains 16 residues. After removal of 4 bases from V and 1 base from J, the junction contained 9 bases not matched to a gene. The germline V gene has CDR1 MGHRA and CDR2 YSYEKL. CDR3 sequence: CASSLNRGTENTEAFF. The CDR3 nucleotides read TGCGCCAGCAGCCTTAATAGAGGGACAGAGAACACTGAAGCTTTCTTT.

This chain joins TRBV6-6 and TRBJ1-1; the D is unclear. Trimming removed 2 bases from V and 3 bases from J, with 10 bases in between. The CDR3 covers 14 residues. Germline V gene data show CDR1 as MNHNY and CDR2 as SVGAGI (reference sequence). CDR3 protein: CASSYTGFDTEAFF. The DNA for the CDR3 is TGTGCCAGCAGTTACACGGGATTTGACACTGAAGCTTTCTTT.

CDR3 sequence: CASSINQGGGYTF. DNA for the CDR3: TGTGCCAGCAGTATCAATCAGGGAGGTGGCTACACCTTC. The V and J genes are TRBV27 and TRBJ1-2; D may be TRBD1 (5 bases). This CDR3 contains 13 residues. V lost 5 bases and J lost 7, with 14 bases in between. In germline, CDR1 is MNHEY, CDR2 SMNVEV (reference sequence).

Worth noting for this clone: This specimen includes other DNA sequences encoding the same CDR3. The V call is TRBV6-5, the J call TRBJ2-7; TRBD1 matches 10 bases. Unmatched junction bases numbered 3, after V lost 6 bases and J lost 4 bases. Germline V gives CDR1 MNHEY, CDR2 SVGAGI. The CDR3 covers 13 residues. CDR3 sequence (DNA): TGTGCCAGCAGCCGGGACAGGGGATACGAGCAGTACTTC. It yields the protein CASSRDRGYEQYF.

This clone was seen only once. The J gene is TRBJ2-7, the V gene TRBV9; tentatively, D is TRBD1 (6 bases). V shed 0 bases and J shed 2 bases, with 15 bases lying between them. CDR1 SGDLS and CDR2 YYNGEE come from the germline V gene. The length of the CDR3 is 16 residues. The CDR3 here is CASSVGASDSTYEQYF. The DNA of the CDR3 is TGTGCCAGCAGCGTAGGAGCGTCGGACAGTACCTACGAGCAGTACTTC.

The rearrangement joins TRBV30 to TRBJ1-6; 7 bases line up with TRBD1. This CDR3 contains 14 residues. The V segment lost 1 base and the J segment 7 bases; nucleotides outside the gene matches: 4. Per germline, CDR1 GTSNPN and CDR2 SVGIG (reference sequence). The CDR3: CAWSAGTENSPLHF. The CDR3 DNA is TGTGCCTGGAGTGCCGGGACAGAGAATTCACCCCTCCACTTT.

This rearrangement joins TRBV19 to TRBJ2-7; tentatively, D is TRBD1 (6 bases). Germline V CDR1 and CDR2: LNHDA, SQIVND (reference sequence). The CDR3 spans 14 residues. Between the trimmed V and J ends, which lost 8 bases and 4 bases, there was a span of 18 bases. CDR3 bases: TGTGCCAGTTCACCACCGGGACAATTTTACGAGCAGTACTTC. Amino acids: CASSPPGQFYEQYF.

This sequence joins TRBV5-4 and TRBJ2-7, with 8 bases identical to TRBD1. Germline V lookup: CDR1 SGHNT, CDR2 YYREEE (reference sequence). The J segment lost 0 bases and the V segment lost 4 bases, leaving 3 bases of the junction unmatched. The CDR3 sequence is 14 residues long. CDR3 in DNA: TGTGCCAGCAGCAAGGACAGGGTCTCCTACGAGCAGTACTTC. It specifies CASSKDRVSYEQYF.

This clone has only a few counts. The rearrangement joins TRBV19 to TRBJ1-5; D is unclear. V gave up 10 bases and J gave up 6 bases, with 19 bases separating them. This CDR3 comprises 14 residues. Germline V gives CDR1 LNHDA, CDR2 SQIVND (reference sequence). CDR3 in amino acids: CATSTFPGSQPQHF. DNA of the CDR3: TGTGCCACCTCCACCTTCCCTGGGAGTCAGCCCCAGCATTTT.

V is TRBV6-6 and J is TRBJ1-1; no reliable D call. V lost 4 bases and J 1 base, leaving 16 bases between the germline ends. Looked up from germline, CDR1 is MNHNY and CDR2 is SVGAGI (reference sequence). This CDR3 is 16 amino acids long. Here the CDR3 reads CASSSDLKTRNTEAFF. In nucleotides, the CDR3 is TGTGCCAGCAGTTCGGACTTGAAAACGAGGAACACTGAAGCTTTCTTT.

This chain connects TRBV9 to TRBJ2-7; D is ambiguous. V was trimmed by 1 base and J by 5 bases, leaving 7 bases between them. Germline V gives CDR1 SGDLS, CDR2 YYNGEE. This CDR3 is 12 amino acids long. The CDR3 DNA sequence: TGTGCCAGCAGCGTAAACCTAGACGAGCAGTACTTC. Its protein is CASSVNLDEQYF. Drawing the rest from reference TRBV9 and TRBJ2-7, the complete variable domain is DSGVTQTPKHLITATGQRVTLRCSPRSGDLSVYWYQQSLDQGLQFLIQYYNGEERAKGNILERFSAQQFPDLHSELNLSSLELGDSALYFCASSVNLDEQYFGPGTRLTVT.

The J gene is TRBJ2-5, the V gene TRBV2; D gene uncertain. The CDR3 consists of 11 residues. Trimming took off 8 bases at V and 5 bases at J, with 9 bases between the two ends. From germline, CDR1 is SNHLY and CDR2 FYNNEI. The CDR3 sequence: CASHVFETQYF. CDR3 coding DNA: TGTGCCAGCCATGTGTTTGAGACCCAGTACTTC.

This chain joins TRBV30 and TRBJ2-7, with 7 bases that match TRBD2. CDR3 length: 14 residues. Per germline, CDR1 GTSNPN and CDR2 SVGIG (reference sequence). After removal of 1 base from V and 3 bases from J, the junction contained 6 bases not matched to a gene. The CDR3 spells CAWSDPGGGYEQYF. The CDR3 DNA is TGTGCCTGGAGTGACCCGGGAGGCGGCTACGAGCAGTACTTC.

The chain couples TRBV3-1 (or the pseudogene TRBV3-2) to TRBJ2-7; 7 bases line up with TRBD1. J lost 7 bases, V lost 0 bases, and 15 bases had no gene match. The CDR3 totals 17 residues. Germline V lookup: CDR1 LGHDT, CDR2 YNNKEL (reference sequence). The CDR3 loop is CASSQEPPPTGPGEQYF. The CDR3 nucleotides are TGTGCCAGCAGCCAAGAGCCCCCTCCGACAGGGCCAGGAGAGCAGTACTTC.

The rearrangement uses TRBV7-2 and TRBJ2-7; 7 bases are shared with TRBD1. V dropped 1 base and J dropped 2; count of bases not matched to a gene: 5. Per the germline V gene, CDR1 is SGHTA and CDR2 is FQGNSA. This CDR3 comprises 15 residues. The CDR3 DNA is TGTGCCAGCAGCTTAGGACAGGGAATAGCCTACGAGCAGTACTTC. Translation gives CASSLGQGIAYEQYF.

The V and J genes are TRBV10-1 and TRBJ2-7; no clear D. Trimming removed 4 bases from V and 2 bases from J, with 9 bases in between. The germline V gene has CDR1 WNHNN and CDR2 SYGVQD (reference sequence). The CDR3 consists of 13 residues. The DNA of the CDR3 is TGCGCCAGCAGTGTCGGCGGAGCCTACGAGCAGTACTTC. It codes for CASSVGGAYEQYF.

This clone appeared a single time. This chain uses TRBV21-1 with TRBJ2-7; whether TRBD2, the table's D call, matches the DNA was not checked. TRBV21-1 is deemed a pseudogene. The CDR3 covers 21 residues. This chain's CDR3 is CASSKGSTSGRAKRGLCEQYF. CDR3 in DNA: TGTGCCAGCAGCAAAGGATCTACTAGCGGGAGGGCCAAGCGAGGACTATGTGAGCAGTACTTC.

The chain uses TRBV18 and TRBJ1-1; 7 positions match TRBD1. Germline trimming cut 3 bases from V and 10 bases from J; bases unmatched to any gene: 8. There are 13 residues in the CDR3. Germline values: CDR1 KGHSH, CDR2 LQKENI. CDR3 loop: CASSPQGGFGAFF. CDR3 bases: TGTGCCAGCTCACCTCAGGGGGGATTTGGAGCTTTCTTT.

The rearrangement uses TRBV5-1 and TRBJ1-4, with unresolved D. The V and J ends lost 3 bases and 2 bases respectively, with 11 bases between them. Germline V lookup: CDR1 SGHRS, CDR2 YFSETQ. This CDR3 region has 15 residues. CDR3 nucleotide sequence: TGCGCCAGCAGCTCCCTCGGTGAGACTAATGAAAAACTGTTTTTT. Residues: CASSSLGETNEKLFF.

A single count supports this clone. The chain employs TRBV5-1 and TRBJ1-4; 8 bases agree with TRBD1. V lost 0 bases to trimming and J lost 5 bases; unmatched junction nucleotides: 3. CDR3 length: 15 amino acids. Germline assignment: CDR1 SGHRS and CDR2 YFSETQ. The CDR3 coding sequence is TGCGCCAGCAGCTTGGAAGCAGGGGGCAATGAAAAACTGTTTTTT. Its translation is CASSLEAGGNEKLFF.

The chain links TRBV28 to TRBJ2-2; perhaps TRBD1 as D (5 bases). The CDR3 totals 15 residues. The germline V gene has CDR1 MDHEN and CDR2 SYDVKM. Trimming took 1 base from V and 5 from J, leaving 11 bases between them. This CDR3 reads CASSLYSGSTGELFF. The CDR3, as DNA: TGTGCCAGCAGTTTATATTCAGGGTCAACCGGGGAGCTGTTTTTT. Full variable domain (missing parts from reference TRBV28 and TRBJ2-2): DVKVTQSSRYLVKRTGEKVFLECVQDMDHENMFWYRQDPGLGLRLIYFSYDVKMKEKGDIPEGYSVSREKKERFSLILESASTNQTSMYLCASSLYSGSTGELFFGEGSRLTVL.